Described below is a single T cell receptor (beta chain) sequence and its context. The data stem from a study of blood T cell repertoires in COVID-19. Study at large: Sites across the United States, Italy and Spain contributed samples from acute and convalescent COVID-19.

This table comes from immunoSEQ multiplex PCR, and its TCRdb copy is limited to in-frame clones, with some not included. The sample lists over 85,000 clones; roughly 84% were seen once. V shed 0 bases and J shed 8 bases, with 13 bases lying between them. This CDR3 has 14 residues. From germline, CDR1 is SEHNR and CDR2 FQNEAQ (reference sequence). The source material was peripheral blood. This receptor was identified in a woman of 80 years or more with acute or convalescent COVID-19. The genes are TRBV7-9 and TRBJ1-1; D is unclear. In DNA, the CDR3 is TGTGCCAGCAGCTTAGCGCTCAACAGCTTAGAAGCTTTCTTT. As protein: CASSLALNSLEAFF.